This note documents a single TCR beta chain sequence. These data originate in a study of T cell changes during pregnancy in multiple sclerosis. The repertoire was sequenced with immunoSEQ multiplex PCR; TCRdb's copy has only in-frame clones and lacks some. Altogether some 120,000 clones are present, about 90% being singletons, with the ten largest covering 1.5% to 1.9%. Here the sequenced sample was peripheral blood, taken in the third trimester of pregnancy. The receptor was derived from a female donor with multiple sclerosis, enrolled in a pregnancy study.

The CDR3 protein is CASSPQGTGDQPQHF. The CDR3 bases are TGTGCCAGCAGTCCCCAAGGGACAGGGGATCAGCCCCAGCATTTT. The chain carries TRBV6-5 and TRBJ1-5, with TRBD1 matching 10 bases. CDR1 MNHEY and CDR2 SVGAGI come from the germline V gene. The CDR3 spans 15 residues. V lost 5 bases, J lost 5 bases, and 6 bases stayed unmatched.